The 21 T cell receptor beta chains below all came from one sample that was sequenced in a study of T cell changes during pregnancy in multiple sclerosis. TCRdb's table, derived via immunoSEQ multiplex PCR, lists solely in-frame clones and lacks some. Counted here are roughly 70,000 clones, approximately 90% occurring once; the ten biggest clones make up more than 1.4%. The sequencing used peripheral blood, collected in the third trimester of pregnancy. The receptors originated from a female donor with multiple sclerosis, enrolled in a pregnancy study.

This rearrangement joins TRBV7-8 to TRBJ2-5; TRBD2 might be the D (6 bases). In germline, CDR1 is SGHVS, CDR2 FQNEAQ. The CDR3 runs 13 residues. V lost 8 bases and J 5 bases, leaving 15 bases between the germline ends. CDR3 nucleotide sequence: TGTGCCAGCGGGGGGTCGTCAGGGGAGACCCAGTACTTC. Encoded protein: CASGGSSGETQYF. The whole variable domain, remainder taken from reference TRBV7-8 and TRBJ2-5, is GAGVSQSPRYKVAKRGQDVALRCDPISGHVSLFWYQQALGQGPEFLTYFQNEAQLDKSGLPSDRFFAERPEGSVSTLKIQRTQQEDSAVYLCASGGSSGETQYFGPGTRLLVL.

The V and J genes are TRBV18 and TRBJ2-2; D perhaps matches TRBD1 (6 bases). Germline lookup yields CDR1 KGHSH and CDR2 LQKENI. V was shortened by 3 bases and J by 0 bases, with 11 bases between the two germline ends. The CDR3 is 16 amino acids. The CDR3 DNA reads TGTGCCAGCTCACCCTTGGACAGCGCGAACACCGGGGAGCTGTTTTTT. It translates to CASSPLDSANTGELFF.

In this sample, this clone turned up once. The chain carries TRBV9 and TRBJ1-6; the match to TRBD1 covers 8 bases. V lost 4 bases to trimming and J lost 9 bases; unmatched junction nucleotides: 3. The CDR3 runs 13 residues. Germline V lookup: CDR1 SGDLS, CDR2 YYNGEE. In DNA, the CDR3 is TGTGCCAGCAGCCGACAGGGGTTTTCACCCCTCCACTTT. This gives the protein CASSRQGFSPLHF. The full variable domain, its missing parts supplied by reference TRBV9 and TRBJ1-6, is DSGVTQTPKHLITATGQRVTLRCSPRSGDLSVYWYQQSLDQGLQFLIQYYNGEERAKGNILERFSAQQFPDLHSELNLSSLELGDSALYFCASSRQGFSPLHFGNGTRLTVT.

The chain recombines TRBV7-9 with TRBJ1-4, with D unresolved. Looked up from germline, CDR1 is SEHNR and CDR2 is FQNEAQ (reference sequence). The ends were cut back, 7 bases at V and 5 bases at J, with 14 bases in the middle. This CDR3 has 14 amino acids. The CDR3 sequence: CASTPGGGNEKLFF. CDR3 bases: TGTGCCAGCACCCCTGGCGGAGGGAATGAAAAACTGTTTTTT.

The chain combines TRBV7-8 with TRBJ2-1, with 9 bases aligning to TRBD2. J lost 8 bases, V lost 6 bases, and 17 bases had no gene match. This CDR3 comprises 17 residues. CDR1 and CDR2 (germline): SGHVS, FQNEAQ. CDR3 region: CASSQPRAATSGHEQFF. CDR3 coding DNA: TGTGCCAGCAGTCAACCCAGGGCCGCGACTAGCGGCCATGAGCAGTTCTTC.

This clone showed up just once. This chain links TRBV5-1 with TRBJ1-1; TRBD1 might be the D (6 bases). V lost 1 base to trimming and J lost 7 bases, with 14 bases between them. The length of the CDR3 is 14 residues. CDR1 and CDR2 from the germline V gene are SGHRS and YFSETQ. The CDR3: CASSLRQDVGEAFF. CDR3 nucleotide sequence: TGCGCCAGCAGCTTGAGACAGGACGTCGGTGAAGCTTTCTTT.

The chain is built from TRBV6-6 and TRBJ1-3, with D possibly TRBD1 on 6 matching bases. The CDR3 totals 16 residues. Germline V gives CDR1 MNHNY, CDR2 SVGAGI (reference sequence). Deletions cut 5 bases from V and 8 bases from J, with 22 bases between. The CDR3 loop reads CASSPYHPQGSDTIYF. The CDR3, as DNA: TGTGCCAGCAGTCCCTATCACCCTCAGGGGTCGGACACCATATATTTT.

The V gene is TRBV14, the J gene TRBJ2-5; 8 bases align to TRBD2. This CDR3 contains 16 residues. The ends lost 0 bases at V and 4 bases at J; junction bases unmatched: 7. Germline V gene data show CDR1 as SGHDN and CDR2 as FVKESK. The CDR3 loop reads CASSQEAGVNIETQYF. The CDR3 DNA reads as TGTGCCAGCAGCCAAGAAGCGGGAGTAAACATAGAGACCCAGTACTTC.

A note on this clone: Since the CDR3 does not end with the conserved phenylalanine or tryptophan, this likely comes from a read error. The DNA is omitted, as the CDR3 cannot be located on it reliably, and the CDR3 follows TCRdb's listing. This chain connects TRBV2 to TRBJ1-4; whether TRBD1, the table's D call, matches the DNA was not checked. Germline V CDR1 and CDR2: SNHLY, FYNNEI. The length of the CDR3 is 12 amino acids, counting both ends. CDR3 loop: CASSPWTGSHIL.

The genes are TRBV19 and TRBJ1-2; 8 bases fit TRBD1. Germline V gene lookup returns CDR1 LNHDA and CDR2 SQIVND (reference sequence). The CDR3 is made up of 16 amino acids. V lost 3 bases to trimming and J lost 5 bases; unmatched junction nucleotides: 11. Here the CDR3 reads CASSIHQTGQVYGYTF. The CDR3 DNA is TGTGCCAGTAGTATCCATCAAACGGGACAGGTTTATGGCTACACCTTC.

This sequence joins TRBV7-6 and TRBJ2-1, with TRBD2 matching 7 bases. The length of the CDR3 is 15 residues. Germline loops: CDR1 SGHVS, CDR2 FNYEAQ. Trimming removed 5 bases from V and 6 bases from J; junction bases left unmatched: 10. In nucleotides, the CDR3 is TGTGCCAGCAGCCCCGTGGTAGCGGGCGCCAATGAGCAGTTCTTC. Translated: CASSPVVAGANEQFF.

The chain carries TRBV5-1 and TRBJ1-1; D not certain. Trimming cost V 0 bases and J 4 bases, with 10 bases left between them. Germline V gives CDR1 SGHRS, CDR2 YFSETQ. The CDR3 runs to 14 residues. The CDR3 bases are TGCGCCAGCAGCTTGGCCGGGGTGGCCACTGAAGCTTTCTTT. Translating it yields CASSLAGVATEAFF.

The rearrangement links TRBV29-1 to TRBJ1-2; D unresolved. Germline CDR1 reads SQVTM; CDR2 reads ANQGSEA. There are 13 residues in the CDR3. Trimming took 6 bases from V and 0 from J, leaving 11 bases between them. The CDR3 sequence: CSVAGGTNYGYTF. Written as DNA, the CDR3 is TGCAGCGTCGCCGGAGGAACTAACTATGGCTACACCTTC.

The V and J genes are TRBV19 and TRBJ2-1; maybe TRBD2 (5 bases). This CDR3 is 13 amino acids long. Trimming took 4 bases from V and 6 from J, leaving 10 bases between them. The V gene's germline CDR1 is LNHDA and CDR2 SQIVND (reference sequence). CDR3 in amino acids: CASSTELGNEQFF. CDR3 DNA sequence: TGTGCCAGTAGTACAGAACTAGGCAATGAGCAGTTCTTC.

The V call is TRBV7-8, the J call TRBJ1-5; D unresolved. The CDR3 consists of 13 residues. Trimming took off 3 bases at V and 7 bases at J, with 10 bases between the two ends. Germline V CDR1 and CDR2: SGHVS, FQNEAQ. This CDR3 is CASSFSQSQPQHF. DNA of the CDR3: TGTGCCAGCAGCTTTTCTCAGTCACAGCCCCAGCATTTT.

The CDR3 is CASPKDRVALTEAFF. The CDR3 DNA reads TGTGCCAGCCCAAAGGACAGGGTTGCACTCACTGAAGCTTTCTTT. V and J are TRBV6-1 and TRBJ1-1, with 8 bases matching TRBD1. CDR3 length equals 15 residues. V trimming: 8 bases; J trimming: 4 bases; junction bases outside the gene matches: 12. Germline CDR1 MNHNS, CDR2 SASEGT.

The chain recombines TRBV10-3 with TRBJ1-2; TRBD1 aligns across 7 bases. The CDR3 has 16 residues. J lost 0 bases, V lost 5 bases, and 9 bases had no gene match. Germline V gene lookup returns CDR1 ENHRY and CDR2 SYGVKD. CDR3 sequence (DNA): TGTGCCATCAGTCATGGACAGGCCGCTGCTAACTATGGCTACACCTTC. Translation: CAISHGQAAANYGYTF.

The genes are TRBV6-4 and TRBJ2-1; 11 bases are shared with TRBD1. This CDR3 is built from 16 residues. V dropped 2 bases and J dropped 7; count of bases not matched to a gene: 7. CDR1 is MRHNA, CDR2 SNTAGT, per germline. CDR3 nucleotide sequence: TGTGCCAGCAGTGACCGGACAGGGGGCGACTGGAATGAGCAGTTCTTC. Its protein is CASSDRTGGDWNEQFF.

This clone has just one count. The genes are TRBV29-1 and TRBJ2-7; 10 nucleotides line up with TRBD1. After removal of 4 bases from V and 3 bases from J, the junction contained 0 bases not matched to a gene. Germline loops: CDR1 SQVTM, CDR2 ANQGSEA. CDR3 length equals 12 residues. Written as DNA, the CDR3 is TGCAGCGTTGGGGACAGGGGCTACGAGCAGTACTTC. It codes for CSVGDRGYEQYF.

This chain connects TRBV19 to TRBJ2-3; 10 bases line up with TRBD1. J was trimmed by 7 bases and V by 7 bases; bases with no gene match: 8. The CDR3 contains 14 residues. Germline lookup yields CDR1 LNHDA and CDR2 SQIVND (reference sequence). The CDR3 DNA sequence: TGTGCCAGTAACCGAGGACAGGGGGGGAATACGCAGTATTTT. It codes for CASNRGQGGNTQYF.

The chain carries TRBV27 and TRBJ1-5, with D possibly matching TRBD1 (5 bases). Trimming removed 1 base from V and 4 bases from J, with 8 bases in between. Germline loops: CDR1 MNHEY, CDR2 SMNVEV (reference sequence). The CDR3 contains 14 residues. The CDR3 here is CASSLLKGNQPQHF. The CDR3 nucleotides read TGTGCCAGCAGTTTATTGAAGGGGAATCAGCCCCAGCATTTT.